Following are 8 T cell receptor beta chains from one sample sequenced in a study of blood T cell repertoires in COVID-19. Method: immunoSEQ multiplex PCR; TCRdb's copy keeps in-frame clones and lacks some. In the table there are roughly 360,000 clones, more than 75% of which are singletons. The sample comprised PBMCs or T cells enriched from blood (not recorded which). The source is a man younger than 40 who had recovered from COVID-19.

This rearrangement joins TRBV28 to TRBJ2-5; tentatively, D is TRBD2 (5 bases). The CDR3 is 14 residues long. CDR1 and CDR2 from the germline V gene are MDHEN and SYDVKM. The V gene lost 1 base and the J gene lost 1 base, with 7 bases spanning the gap. This CDR3 reads CASSLSGLQETQYF. Written as DNA, the CDR3 is TGTGCCAGCAGTTTATCCGGACTCCAAGAGACCCAGTACTTC.

The V gene is TRBV2, the J gene TRBJ2-3, with D unresolved. V was clipped by 8 bases and J by 6 bases, with 21 bases between them. Looked up from germline, CDR1 is SNHLY and CDR2 is FYNNEI. The CDR3 totals 15 residues. CDR3 bases: TGTGCCAGCCTATACCGTTTTGACTCTGAGGATACGCAGTATTTT. This translates into CASLYRFDSEDTQYF. Using reference TRBV2 and TRBJ2-3 for the parts outside the CDR3, the full variable domain is EPEVTQTPSHQVTQMGQEVILRCVPISNHLYFYWYRQILGQKVEFLVSFYNNEISEKSEIFDDQFSVERPDGSNFTLKIRSTKLEDSAMYFCASLYRFDSEDTQYFGPGTRLTVL.

With regard to this clone: The identical CDR3 is also encoded by other nucleotide sequences in the sample. V is TRBV6-5 and J is TRBJ1-2; 8 nucleotides line up with TRBD1. The CDR3 covers 13 residues. Unmatched junction bases numbered 7, after V lost 6 bases and J lost 7 bases. CDR1 is MNHEY, CDR2 SVGAGI, per germline. The CDR3 here is CASSFGQGGGYTF. As DNA, the CDR3 is TGTGCCAGCAGCTTCGGACAGGGCGGTGGCTACACCTTC.

The chain carries TRBV30 and TRBJ2-7, with D possibly matching TRBD1 (6 bases). This CDR3 comprises 14 residues. V was clipped by 4 bases and J by 0 bases, with 13 bases between them. Germline V gene data show CDR1 as GTSNPN and CDR2 as SVGIG (reference sequence). The CDR3 nucleotides read TGTGCCTGGACCCCGGGACATCGCTCCTACGAGCAGTACTTC. This translates into CAWTPGHRSYEQYF.

The chain combines TRBV6-4 with TRBJ1-1; TRBD1 is a possible D gene (6 bases). The CDR3 loop spans 14 amino acids. V lost 3 bases, J lost 1 base, and 9 bases lay in between. Germline V gives CDR1 MRHNA, CDR2 SNTAGT. This CDR3 is CASSEDRRNTEAFF. As DNA, the CDR3 is TGTGCCAGCAGTGAGGACAGAAGGAACACTGAAGCTTTCTTT.

The chain uses TRBV19 and TRBJ2-5; D perhaps matches TRBD2 (6 bases). Germline CDR1 is LNHDA and CDR2 is SQIVND (reference sequence). The ends were cut back, 7 bases at V and 5 bases at J, with 23 bases in the middle. The CDR3 contains 16 residues. CDR3: CASKEGPQGPRETQYF. CDR3 bases: TGTGCCAGTAAGGAGGGTCCCCAGGGACCTCGGGAGACCCAGTACTTC. The full variable domain, its missing parts supplied by reference TRBV19 and TRBJ2-5, is DGGITQSPKYLFRKEGQNVTLSCEQNLNHDAMYWYRQDPGQGLRLIYYSQIVNDFQKGDIAEGYSVSREKKESFPLTVTSAQKNPTAFYLCASKEGPQGPRETQYFGPGTRLLVL.

This clone has just one count. V and J are TRBV19 and TRBJ2-7; possibly TRBD2 for D (5 bases). The CDR3 has 15 residues. Germline V gives CDR1 LNHDA, CDR2 SQIVND (reference sequence). V lost 4 bases and J lost 2, with 15 bases in between. The CDR3 spells CASSTRAGTAYEQYF. The CDR3 coding sequence is TGTGCCAGTAGTACCCGCGCGGGTACCGCCTACGAGCAGTACTTC.

The chain employs TRBV29-1 and TRBJ1-1; a possible D gene is TRBD1 (6 bases). Germline V CDR1 and CDR2: SQVTM, ANQGSEA. This CDR3 is 10 amino acids long. The V end was cut by 4 bases, the J end by 11 bases, with 11 bases between. This CDR3 is CSVGDQGAFF. CDR3 sequence (DNA): TGCAGCGTTGGGGACCAGGGGGCTTTCTTT. The full variable domain, rest sourced from reference TRBV29-1 and TRBJ1-1, is SAVISQKPSRDICQRGTSLTIQCQVDSQVTMMFWYRQQPGQSLTLIATANQGSEATYESGFVIDKFPISRPNLTFSTLTVSNMSPEDSSIYLCSVGDQGAFFGQGTRLTVV.